This T cell receptor (beta chain) was captured in a study of blood T cell repertoires in COVID-19. Here immunoSEQ multiplex PCR was the method, and the copy in TCRdb shows in-frame clones only, minus some. The repertoire includes about 240,000 clones, around 88% of them detected once, and around 3% sits in the top ten. This clonotype originated in a woman aged 40 to 50 with acute COVID-19. The sequencing sample was made of PBMCs or T cells enriched from blood (not recorded which).

The CDR3: CASSGFRDSQYF. The CDR3 DNA reads TGTGCCAGCAGTGGGTTCCGGGATTCGCAGTACTTC. The chain couples TRBV2 to TRBJ2-7, with a possible D match to TRBD2 (5 bases). CDR1 and CDR2 (germline): SNHLY, FYNNEI. This CDR3 region has 12 residues. Trimming stripped 4 bases from V and 9 bases from J, with 13 bases between.